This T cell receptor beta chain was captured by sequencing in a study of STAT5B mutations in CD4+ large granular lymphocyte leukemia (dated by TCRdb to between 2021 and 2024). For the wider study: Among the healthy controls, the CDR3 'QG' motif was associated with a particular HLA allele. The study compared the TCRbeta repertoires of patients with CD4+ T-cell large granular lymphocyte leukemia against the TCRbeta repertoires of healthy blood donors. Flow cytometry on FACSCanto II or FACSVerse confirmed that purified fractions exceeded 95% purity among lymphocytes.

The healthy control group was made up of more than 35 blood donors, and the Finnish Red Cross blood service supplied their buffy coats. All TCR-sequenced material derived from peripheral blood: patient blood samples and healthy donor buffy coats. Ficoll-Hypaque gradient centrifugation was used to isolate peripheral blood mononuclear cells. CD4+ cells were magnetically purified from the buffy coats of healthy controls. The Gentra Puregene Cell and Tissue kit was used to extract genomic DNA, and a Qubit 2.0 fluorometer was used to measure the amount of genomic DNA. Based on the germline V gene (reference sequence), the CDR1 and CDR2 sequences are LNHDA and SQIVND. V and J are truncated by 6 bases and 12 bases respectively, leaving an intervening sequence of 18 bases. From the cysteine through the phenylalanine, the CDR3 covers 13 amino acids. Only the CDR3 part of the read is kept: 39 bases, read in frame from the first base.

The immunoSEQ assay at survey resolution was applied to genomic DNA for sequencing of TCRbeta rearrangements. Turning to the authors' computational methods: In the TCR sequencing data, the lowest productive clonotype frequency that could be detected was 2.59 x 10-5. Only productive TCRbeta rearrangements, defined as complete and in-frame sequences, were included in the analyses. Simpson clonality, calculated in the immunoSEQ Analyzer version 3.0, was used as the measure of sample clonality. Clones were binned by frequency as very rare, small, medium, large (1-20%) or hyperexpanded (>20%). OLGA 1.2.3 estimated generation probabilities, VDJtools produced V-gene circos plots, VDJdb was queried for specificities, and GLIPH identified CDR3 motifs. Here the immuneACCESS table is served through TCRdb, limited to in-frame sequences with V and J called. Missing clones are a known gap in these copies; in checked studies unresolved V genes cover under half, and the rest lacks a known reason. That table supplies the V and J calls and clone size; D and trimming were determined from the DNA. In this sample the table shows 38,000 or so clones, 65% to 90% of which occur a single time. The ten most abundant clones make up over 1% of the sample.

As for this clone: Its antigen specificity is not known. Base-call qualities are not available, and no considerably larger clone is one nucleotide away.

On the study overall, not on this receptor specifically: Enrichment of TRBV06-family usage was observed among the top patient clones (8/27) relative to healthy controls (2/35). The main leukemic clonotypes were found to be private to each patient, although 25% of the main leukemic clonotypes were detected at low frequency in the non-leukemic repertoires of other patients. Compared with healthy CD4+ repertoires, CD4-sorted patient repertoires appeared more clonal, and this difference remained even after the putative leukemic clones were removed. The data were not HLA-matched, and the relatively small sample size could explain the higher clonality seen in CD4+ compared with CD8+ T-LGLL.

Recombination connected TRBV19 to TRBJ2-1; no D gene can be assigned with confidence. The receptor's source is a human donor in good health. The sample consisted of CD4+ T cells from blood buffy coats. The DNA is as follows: TGTGCCAGTAGGGCTAAGGCGGAGCGAGGGCAGTTCTTC. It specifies CASRAKAERGQFF.